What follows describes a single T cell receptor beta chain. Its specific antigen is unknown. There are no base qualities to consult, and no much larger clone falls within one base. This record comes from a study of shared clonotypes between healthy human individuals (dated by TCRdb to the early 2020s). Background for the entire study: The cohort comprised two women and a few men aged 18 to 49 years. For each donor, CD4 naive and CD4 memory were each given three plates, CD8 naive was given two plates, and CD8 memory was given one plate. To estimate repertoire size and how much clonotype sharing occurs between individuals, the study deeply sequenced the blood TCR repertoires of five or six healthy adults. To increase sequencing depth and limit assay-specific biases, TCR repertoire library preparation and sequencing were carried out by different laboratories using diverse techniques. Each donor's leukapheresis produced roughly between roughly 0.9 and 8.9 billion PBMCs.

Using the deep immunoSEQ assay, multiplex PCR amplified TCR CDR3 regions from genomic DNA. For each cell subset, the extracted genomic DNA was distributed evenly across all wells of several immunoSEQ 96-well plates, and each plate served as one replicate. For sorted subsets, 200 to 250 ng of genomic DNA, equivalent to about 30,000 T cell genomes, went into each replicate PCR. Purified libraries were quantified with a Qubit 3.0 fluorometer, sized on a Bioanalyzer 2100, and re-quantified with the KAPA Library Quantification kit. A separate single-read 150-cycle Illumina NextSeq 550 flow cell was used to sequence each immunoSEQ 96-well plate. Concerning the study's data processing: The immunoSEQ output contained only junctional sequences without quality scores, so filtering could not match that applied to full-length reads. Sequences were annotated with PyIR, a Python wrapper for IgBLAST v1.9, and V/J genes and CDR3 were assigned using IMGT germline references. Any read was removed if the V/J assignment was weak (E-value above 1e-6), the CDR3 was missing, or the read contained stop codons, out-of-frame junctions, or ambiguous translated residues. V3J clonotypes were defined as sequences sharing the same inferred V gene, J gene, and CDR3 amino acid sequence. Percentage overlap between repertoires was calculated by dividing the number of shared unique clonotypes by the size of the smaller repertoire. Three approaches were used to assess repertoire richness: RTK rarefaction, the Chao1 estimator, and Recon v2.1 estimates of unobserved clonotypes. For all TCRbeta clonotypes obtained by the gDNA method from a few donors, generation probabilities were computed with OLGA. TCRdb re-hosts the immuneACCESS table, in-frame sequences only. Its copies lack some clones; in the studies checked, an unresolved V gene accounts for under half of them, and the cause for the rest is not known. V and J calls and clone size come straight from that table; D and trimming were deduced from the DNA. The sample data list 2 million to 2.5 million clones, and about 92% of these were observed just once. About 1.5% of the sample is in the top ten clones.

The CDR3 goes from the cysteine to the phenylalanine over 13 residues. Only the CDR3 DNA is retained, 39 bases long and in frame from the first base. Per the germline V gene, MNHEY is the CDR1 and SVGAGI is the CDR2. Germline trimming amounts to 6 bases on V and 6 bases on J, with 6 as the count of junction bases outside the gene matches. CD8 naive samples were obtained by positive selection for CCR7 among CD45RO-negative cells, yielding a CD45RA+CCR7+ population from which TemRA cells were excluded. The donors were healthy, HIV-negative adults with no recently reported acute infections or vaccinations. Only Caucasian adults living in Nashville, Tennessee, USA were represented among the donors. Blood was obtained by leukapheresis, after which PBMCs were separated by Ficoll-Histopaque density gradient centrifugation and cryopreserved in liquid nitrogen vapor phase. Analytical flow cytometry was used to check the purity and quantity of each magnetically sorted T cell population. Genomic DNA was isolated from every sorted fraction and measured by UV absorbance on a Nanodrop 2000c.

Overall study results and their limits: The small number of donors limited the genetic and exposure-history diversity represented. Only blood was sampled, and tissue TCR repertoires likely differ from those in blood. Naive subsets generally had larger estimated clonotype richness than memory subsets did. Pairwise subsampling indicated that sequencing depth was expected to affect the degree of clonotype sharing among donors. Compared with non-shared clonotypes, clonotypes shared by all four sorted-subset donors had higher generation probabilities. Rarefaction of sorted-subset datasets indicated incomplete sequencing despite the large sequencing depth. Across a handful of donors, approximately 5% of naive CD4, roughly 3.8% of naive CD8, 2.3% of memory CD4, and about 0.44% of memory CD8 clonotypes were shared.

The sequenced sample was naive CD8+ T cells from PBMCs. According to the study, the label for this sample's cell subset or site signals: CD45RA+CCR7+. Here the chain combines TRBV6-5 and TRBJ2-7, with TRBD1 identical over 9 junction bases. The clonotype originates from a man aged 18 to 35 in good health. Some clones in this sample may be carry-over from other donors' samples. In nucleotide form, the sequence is TGTGCCAGCAGCCTGGGACAGGGAACCGAGCAGTACTTC. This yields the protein CASSLGQGTEQYF.